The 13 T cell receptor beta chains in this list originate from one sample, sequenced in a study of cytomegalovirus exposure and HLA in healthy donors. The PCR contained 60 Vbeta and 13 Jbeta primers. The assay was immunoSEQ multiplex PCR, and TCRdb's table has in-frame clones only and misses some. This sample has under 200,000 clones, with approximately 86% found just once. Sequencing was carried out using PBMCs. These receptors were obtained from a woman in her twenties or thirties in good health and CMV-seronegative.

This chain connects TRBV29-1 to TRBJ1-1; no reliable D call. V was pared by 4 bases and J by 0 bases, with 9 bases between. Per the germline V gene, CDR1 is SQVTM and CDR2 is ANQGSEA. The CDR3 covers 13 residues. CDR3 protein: CSVGGEMNTEAFF. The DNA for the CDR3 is TGCAGCGTTGGGGGAGAGATGAACACTGAAGCTTTCTTT.

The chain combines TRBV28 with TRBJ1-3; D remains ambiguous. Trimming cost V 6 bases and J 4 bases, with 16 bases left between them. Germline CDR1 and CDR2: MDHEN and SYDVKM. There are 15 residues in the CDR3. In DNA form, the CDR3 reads TGTGCCAGCAGCCTCTGGTCCGGGTCCGGAAACACCATATATTTT. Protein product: CASSLWSGSGNTIYF.

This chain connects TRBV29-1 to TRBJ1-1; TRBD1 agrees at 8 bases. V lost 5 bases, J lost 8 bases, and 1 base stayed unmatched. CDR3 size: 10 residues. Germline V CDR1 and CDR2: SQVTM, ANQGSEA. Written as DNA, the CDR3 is TGCAGCGTTCGGGACAGGGAAGCTTTCTTT. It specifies CSVRDREAFF.

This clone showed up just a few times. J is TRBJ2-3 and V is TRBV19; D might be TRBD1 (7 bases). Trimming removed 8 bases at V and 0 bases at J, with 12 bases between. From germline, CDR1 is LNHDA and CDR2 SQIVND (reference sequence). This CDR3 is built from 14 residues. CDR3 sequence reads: CASAGTASTDTQYF. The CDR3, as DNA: TGTGCCAGTGCGGGGACAGCCAGCACAGATACGCAGTATTTT.

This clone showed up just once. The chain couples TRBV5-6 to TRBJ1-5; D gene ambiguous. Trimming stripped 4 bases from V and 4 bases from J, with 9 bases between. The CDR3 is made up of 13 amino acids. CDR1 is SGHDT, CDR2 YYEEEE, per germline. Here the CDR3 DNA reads TGTGCCAGCAGCCGAGGGAAGAATCAGCCCCAGCATTTT. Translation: CASSRGKNQPQHF.

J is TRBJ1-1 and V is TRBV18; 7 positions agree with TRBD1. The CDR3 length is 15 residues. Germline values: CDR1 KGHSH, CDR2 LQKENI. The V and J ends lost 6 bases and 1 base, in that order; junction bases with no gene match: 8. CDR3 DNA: TGTGCCAGCTCCTTTTCGGGACAGAAGAACACTGAAGCTTTCTTT. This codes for CASSFSGQKNTEAFF.

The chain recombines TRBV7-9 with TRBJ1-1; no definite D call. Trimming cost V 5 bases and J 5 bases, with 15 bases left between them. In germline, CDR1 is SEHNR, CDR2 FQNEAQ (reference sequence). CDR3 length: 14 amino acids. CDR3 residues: CASSPHPPGTEAFF. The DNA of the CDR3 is TGTGCCAGCAGCCCACACCCGCCGGGGACTGAAGCTTTCTTT.

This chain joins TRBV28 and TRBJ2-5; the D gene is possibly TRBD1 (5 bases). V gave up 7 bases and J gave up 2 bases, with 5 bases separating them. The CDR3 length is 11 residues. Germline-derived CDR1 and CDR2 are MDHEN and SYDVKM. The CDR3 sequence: CASNRQETQYF. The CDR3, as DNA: TGTGCCAGCAACAGGCAAGAGACCCAGTACTTC.

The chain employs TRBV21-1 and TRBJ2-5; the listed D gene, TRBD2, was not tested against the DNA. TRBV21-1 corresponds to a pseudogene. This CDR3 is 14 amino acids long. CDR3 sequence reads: CASSKVMSCKTQYF. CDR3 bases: TGTGCCAGCAGCAAAGTAATGAGCTGTAAGACCCAGTACTTC.

For the CDR3, the DNA is TGTGCCAGCAGCGGGGGGAGCCCCTACGAGCAGTACTTC. Its protein is CASSGGSPYEQYF. This chain uses TRBV7-9 with TRBJ2-7; tentative D call: TRBD2 (6 bases). Germline V gene lookup returns CDR1 SEHNR and CDR2 FQNEAQ (reference sequence). This CDR3 has 13 amino acids. V dropped 5 bases and J dropped 2 bases, with 10 bases sitting between them.

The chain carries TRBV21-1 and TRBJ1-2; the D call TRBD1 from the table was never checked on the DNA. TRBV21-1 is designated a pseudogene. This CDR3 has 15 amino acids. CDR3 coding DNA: TGTGCCAGCTTGTTTTTAGGGACAGACAACTATGGCTACACCTTC. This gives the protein CASLFLGTDNYGYTF.

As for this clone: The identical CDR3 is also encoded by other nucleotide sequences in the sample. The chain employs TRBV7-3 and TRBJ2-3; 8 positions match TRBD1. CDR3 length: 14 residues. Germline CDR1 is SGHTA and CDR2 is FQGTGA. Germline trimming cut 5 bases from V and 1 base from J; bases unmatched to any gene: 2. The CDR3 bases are TGTGCCAGCAGCCCGGGACAGGGCACAGATACGCAGTATTTT. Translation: CASSPGQGTDTQYF.

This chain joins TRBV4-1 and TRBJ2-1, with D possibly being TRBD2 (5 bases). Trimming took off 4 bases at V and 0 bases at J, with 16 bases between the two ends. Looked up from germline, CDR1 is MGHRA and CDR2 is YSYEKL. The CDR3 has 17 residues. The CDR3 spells CASSRRAAGYSYNEQFF. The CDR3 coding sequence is TGCGCCAGCAGCCGAAGAGCGGCAGGATACTCCTACAATGAGCAGTTCTTC.